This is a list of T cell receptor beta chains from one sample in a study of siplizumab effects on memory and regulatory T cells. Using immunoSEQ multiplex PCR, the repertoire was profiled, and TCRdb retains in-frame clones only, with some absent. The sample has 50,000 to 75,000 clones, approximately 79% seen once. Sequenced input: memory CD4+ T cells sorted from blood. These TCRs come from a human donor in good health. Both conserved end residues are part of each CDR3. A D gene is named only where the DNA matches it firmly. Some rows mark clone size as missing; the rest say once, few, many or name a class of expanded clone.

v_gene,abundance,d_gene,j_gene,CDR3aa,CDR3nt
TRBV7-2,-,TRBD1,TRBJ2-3,CASSPQGARNTQYF,TGTGCCAGCAGCCCCCAGGGGGCGCGAAATACGCAGTATTTT
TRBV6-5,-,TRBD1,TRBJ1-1,CASSSRGSHTEAFF,TGTGCCAGCAGTTCCAGGGGGTCGCACACTGAAGCTTTCTTT
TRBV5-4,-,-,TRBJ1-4,CASSSKAGYEKLFF,TGTGCCAGCAGCTCTAAAGCGGGGTACGAAAAACTGTTTTTT
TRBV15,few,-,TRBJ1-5,CATSRDARGSGYQPQHF,TGTGCCACCAGCAGAGATGCGAGGGGGTCGGGTTATCAGCCCCAGCATTTT
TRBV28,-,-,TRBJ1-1,CASSLGGANTEAFF,TGTGCCAGCAGTTTAGGTGGGGCGAACACTGAAGCTTTCTTT
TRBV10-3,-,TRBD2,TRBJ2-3,CATHPLERGATDTQYF,TGTGCCACCCACCCCTTGGAGCGGGGGGCCACAGATACGCAGTATTTT
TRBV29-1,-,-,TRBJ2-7,CSVDLRDGYEQYF,TGCAGCGTTGATCTTCGGGACGGCTACGAGCAGTACTTC
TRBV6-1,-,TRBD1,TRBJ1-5,CASSGTGHQPQHF,TGTGCCAGCAGTGGGACAGGGCATCAGCCCCAGCATTTT
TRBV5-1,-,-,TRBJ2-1,CASSLDGGPYNEQFF,TGCGCCAGCAGCTTGGACGGGGGACCCTACAATGAGCAGTTCTTC
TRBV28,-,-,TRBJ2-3,CASSGRDRLTDTQYF,TGTGCCAGCAGCGGGAGGGACAGGCTGACAGATACGCAGTATTTT
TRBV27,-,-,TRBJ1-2,CGGPVGSFRAGRGHGYTF,TGTGGGGGTCCAGTGGGCAGTTTTAGGGCGGGGAGGGGCCATGGCTACACCTTC
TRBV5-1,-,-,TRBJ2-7,CASLRFSGKYEQYF,TGCGCCAGCCTTCGATTTTCAGGGAAGTACGAGCAGTACTTC
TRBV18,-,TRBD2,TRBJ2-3,CASSDSGASTDTQYF,TGTGCCAGCTCCGATAGCGGGGCAAGCACAGATACGCAGTATTTT
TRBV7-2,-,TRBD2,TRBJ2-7,CASSFPSGGKGSYEQYF,TGTGCCAGCAGCTTCCCTAGCGGGGGAAAAGGCTCCTACGAGCAGTACTTC
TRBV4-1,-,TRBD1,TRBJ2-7,CASSQEPGTGANSYEQYF,TGCGCCAGCAGCCAAGAACCCGGGACAGGGGCCAACTCCTACGAGCAGTACTTC
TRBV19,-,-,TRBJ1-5,CASSTFGVNNQPQHF,TGTGCCAGTAGTACCTTTGGGGTGAACAATCAGCCCCAGCATTTT
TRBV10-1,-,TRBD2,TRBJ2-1,CASAASTSGGNEQFF,TGCGCCAGCGCTGCCTCGACTAGCGGGGGAAATGAGCAGTTCTTC
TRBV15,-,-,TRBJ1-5,CATSRVLGTASNQPQHF,TGTGCCACCAGCAGGGTTCTCGGGACCGCTAGCAATCAGCCCCAGCATTTT
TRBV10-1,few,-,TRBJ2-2,CASSAYGGELFF,TGCGCCAGCAGTGCCTATGGTGGGGAGCTGTTTTTT
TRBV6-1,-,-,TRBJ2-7,CASTLGGSYEQYF,TGTGCCAGCACCCTGGGGGGCTCCTACGAGCAGTACTTC
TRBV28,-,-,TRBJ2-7,CASSLSGLSYEQYF,TGTGCCAGCAGTTTGTCGGGATTATCCTACGAGCAGTACTTC
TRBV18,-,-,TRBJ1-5,CASSGGNSNQPQHF,TGTGCCAGCTCAGGGGGGAATAGCAATCAGCCCCAGCATTTT
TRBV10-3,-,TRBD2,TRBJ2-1,CAITDGLAVPNEQFF,TGTGCCATCACCGACGGACTAGCGGTGCCCAATGAGCAGTTCTTC
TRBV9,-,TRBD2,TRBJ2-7,CASSVEAGLAGRSYEQYF,TGTGCCAGCAGCGTAGAAGCGGGACTAGCGGGTCGGTCCTACGAGCAGTACTTC
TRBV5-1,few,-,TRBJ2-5,CASSLLGEKTQYF,TGCGCCAGCAGCTTGTTAGGGGAAAAGACCCAGTACTTC
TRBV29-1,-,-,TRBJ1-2,CSAGQRNYGYTF,TGCAGCGCCGGACAGAGAAACTATGGCTACACCTTC
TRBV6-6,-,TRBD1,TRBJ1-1,CASSLLHQGDAAFF,TGTGCCAGCAGCCTCCTTCACCAGGGGGACGCAGCTTTCTTT
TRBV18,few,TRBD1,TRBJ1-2,CASSPGQGDGYTF,TGTGCCAGCTCACCCGGACAGGGGGACGGCTACACCTTC
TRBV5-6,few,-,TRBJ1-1,CASSLTGNTEAFF,TGTGCCAGCAGCTTAACAGGGAACACTGAAGCTTTCTTT
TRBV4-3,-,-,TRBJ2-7,CASSQRAAGSYEQYF,TGCGCCAGCAGCCAGCGGGCGGCCGGTTCCTACGAGCAGTACTTC
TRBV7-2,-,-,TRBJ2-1,CASSLAEGGHNEQFF,TGTGCCAGCAGCCTAGCCGAGGGGGGCCACAATGAGCAGTTCTTC
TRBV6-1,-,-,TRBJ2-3,CASSGRQDTDTQYF,TGTGCCAGCAGTGGGCGACAGGACACAGATACGCAGTATTTT
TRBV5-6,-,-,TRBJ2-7,CASSQGKGTYEQYF,TGTGCCAGCAGCCAGGGGAAGGGTACCTACGAGCAGTACTTC
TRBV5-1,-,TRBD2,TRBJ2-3,CASSPGLAGGPGLSTDTQYF,TGCGCCAGCAGCCCGGGACTAGCGGGGGGGCCAGGTCTTAGCACAGATACGCAGTATTTT
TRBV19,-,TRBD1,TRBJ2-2,CATSPGQGVTGELFF,TGTGCCACCTCACCAGGACAGGGAGTAACCGGGGAGCTGTTTTTT
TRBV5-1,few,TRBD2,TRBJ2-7,CASSATSGEYEQYF,TGCGCCAGCAGCGCTACTAGCGGGGAGTACGAGCAGTACTTC
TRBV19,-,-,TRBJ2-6,CASSIAGLGANVLTF,TGTGCCAGTAGTATAGCAGGTTTAGGGGCCAACGTCCTGACTTTC
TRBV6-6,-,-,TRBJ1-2,CASSSAQPVGYTF,TGTGCCAGCAGTTCCGCACAACCTGTGGGCTACACCTTC
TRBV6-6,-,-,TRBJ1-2,CASSYRGQREGYTF,TGTGCCAGCAGTTACAGGGGACAACGAGAAGGCTACACCTTC
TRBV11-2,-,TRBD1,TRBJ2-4,CASSLRFVGTAKNIQYF,TGTGCCAGCAGCTTAAGATTCGTTGGGACAGCTAAAAACATTCAGTACTTC
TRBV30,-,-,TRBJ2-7,CAWSPPGPCAPNLSYEQYF,TGTGCCTGGAGTCCCCCGGGACCCTGCGCCCCGAATCTCTCCTACGAGCAGTACTTC
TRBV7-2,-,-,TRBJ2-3,CASSLSLNTQYF,TGTGCCAGCAGCCTTTCTCTTAATACGCAGTATTTT
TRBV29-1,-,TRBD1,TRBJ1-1,CSVMGQGGGNTEAFF,TGCAGCGTTATGGGACAGGGTGGGGGGAACACTGAAGCTTTCTTT
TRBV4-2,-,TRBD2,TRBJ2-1,CASSQDERGNYNEQFF,TGTGCCAGCAGCCAAGACGAGCGGGGTAATTACAATGAGCAGTTCTTC
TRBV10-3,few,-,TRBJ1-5,CAISEILGQPQHF,TGTGCCATCAGTGAGATTTTGGGACAGCCCCAGCATTTT
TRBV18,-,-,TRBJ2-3,CASSPSSSHPDTQYF,TGTGCCAGCTCACCGTCTAGTTCTCACCCAGATACGCAGTATTTT
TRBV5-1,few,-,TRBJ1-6,CASSLATKSNSPLHF,TGCGCCAGCAGCTTGGCTACAAAGAGCAATTCACCCCTCCACTTT